The source of this T cell receptor (beta chain) is a study of a mutant IDH1 vaccine in newly diagnosed glioma. Study-wide background: In some groups vaccination began 4-6 weeks post-radiotherapy; others received it with temozolomide. Males made up 62.5% and females about 40% of treated patients, whose mean age was approximately 40 years.

Using immunoSEQ multiplex PCR, the repertoire was profiled, and TCRdb retains in-frame clones only, with some absent. Of roughly 34,000 clones in the sample, more than 75% were seen once. Time point meaning: week 47, end of study. The study gave 300 ug of mutant IDH1 20-mer peptide per vaccine dose, with topical imiquimod. Broader study findings: Vaccination elicited immune responses in 80% to 95% of patients.

This clone was counted a single time. What it binds is not known. Sequencing was performed on PBMCs, taken from a glioma patient whose treatment included an IDH1 peptide vaccine. This sequence was found in a woman between 25 and 40 years old with glioma.

CDR3 bases: TGTGCCAGCAAGGGCGGGGGGGGAATCGGGCAAGAGACCCAGTACTTC. Its protein product is CASKGGGGIGQETQYF. The chain recombines TRBV5-4 with TRBJ2-5, with TRBD2 matching 9 bases. Looked up from germline, CDR1 is SGHNT and CDR2 is YYREEE (reference sequence). There are 16 residues in the CDR3. Germline trimming cut 6 bases from V and 2 bases from J; bases unmatched to any gene: 11.